Following are 16 T cell receptor beta chains from one sample sequenced in a study of spatial heterogeneity in lung cancer. TCRdb re-analysed the 5' RACE reads in MiXCR, keeping a single row per CDR3 protein. The data contain tens of thousands of distinct CDR3 sequences, roughly 10% of them seen just once; the ten biggest clones take up 6.5% to 8.5%. Documented time point: sample taken at primary tumor resection. No cell sorting; template was whole RNA from tumor, lung tissue or PBMC. Material: PBMCs, obtained at surgery. These receptors were obtained from a male donor with early-stage non-small cell lung cancer.

This clonotype was counted at least ten times. The CDR3 region is CASSVGRDSGEKLFF. Written as DNA, the CDR3 is TGTGCCAGCAGCGTGGGCCGGGACAGCGGTGAAAAACTGTTTTTT. The V and J genes are TRBV9 and TRBJ1-4; 7 bases match TRBD1. V was pared by 2 bases and J by 7 bases, with 8 bases of the junction left unmatched. This CDR3 has 15 residues. The germline V gene has CDR1 SGDLS and CDR2 YYNGEE.

This clonotype appeared many times. The rearrangement uses TRBV28 and TRBJ2-7; D not certain. V shed 6 bases and J shed 3 bases, with 12 bases lying between them. The CDR3 runs 13 residues. Per germline, CDR1 MDHEN and CDR2 SYDVKM. CDR3 sequence (DNA): TGTGCCAGCAGACCCCATATAGGCTACGAGCAGTACTTC. Amino acid sequence: CASRPHIGYEQYF.

As to this clonotype: With a much larger clone just one base away, this may be a read error. The genes are TRBV2 and TRBJ2-7; D remains unclear. Looked up from germline, CDR1 is SNHLY and CDR2 is FYNNEI. The length of the CDR3 is 11 residues. CDR3 DNA: TGTGTCAGCAGTGTAGGGTACGAGCAGTACTTC. It codes for CVSSVGYEQYF.

The chain employs TRBV6-2 or TRBV6-3 and TRBJ2-5; D possibly corresponds to TRBD2 (5 bases). From germline, CDR1 is MNHEY and CDR2 SVGEGT. Trimming took off 3 bases at V and 5 bases at J, with 16 bases between the two ends. This CDR3 has 15 amino acids. CDR3 DNA: TGTGCCAGCAGTTATGAGGGCTCAACTAAGGAGACCCAGTACTTC. Amino acid sequence: CASSYEGSTKETQYF.

Ten or more counts support this clonotype. The chain recombines TRBV7-8 with TRBJ2-1, with D uncertain. Trimming left V 4 bases short and J 1 base short, with 8 bases between. From germline, CDR1 is SGHVS and CDR2 FQNEAQ. CDR3 length: 14 amino acids. The CDR3 coding sequence is TGTGCCAGCAGCTCCACAGATTCCTACAATGAGCAGTTCTTC. It codes for CASSSTDSYNEQFF.

This clonotype was found a few times. In DNA, the CDR3 is TGCGCCAGCAGTGCGAAGCGGGAGGGCGACAATGAGCAGTTCTTC. Its protein is CASSAKREGDNEQFF. V and J are TRBV10-1 and TRBJ2-1, with TRBD2 matching over 10 bases. There are 15 residues in the CDR3. Trimming took 4 bases from V and 5 from J; bases not matched to a gene: 5. Germline lookup yields CDR1 WNHNN and CDR2 SYGVQD (reference sequence).

This clonotype was seen only once. This may arise from a read error, as a much more abundant clone is one base away. This chain links TRBV28 with TRBJ2-6; weak D call: TRBD2 (5 bases). CDR3 size: 13 residues. Germline V CDR1 and CDR2: MDHEN, SYDVKM. For the CDR3, the DNA is TGTGTCAGCAGAGGAGGCGGGGCCAACGTCCTGACTTTC. Encoded protein: CVSRGGGANVLTF. Variable domain in full (rest from reference TRBV28 and TRBJ2-6): DVKVTQSSRYLVKRTGEKVFLECVQDMDHENMFWYRQDPGLGLRLIYFSYDVKMKEKGDIPEGYSVSREKKERFSLILESASTNQTSMYLCVSRGGGANVLTFGAGSRLTVL.

The V and J genes are TRBV2 and TRBJ1-5, with TRBD1 identical over 7 bases. The CDR3 length is 13 residues. V trimming: 5 bases; J trimming: 7 bases; junction bases outside the gene matches: 5. Germline assignment: CDR1 SNHLY and CDR2 FYNNEI. The CDR3 DNA reads TGTGCCAGCAGTCCCGGACAGGCCCAGCCCCAGCATTTT. It yields the protein CASSPGQAQPQHF.

The table lists this clonotype with a few counts. The chain combines TRBV9 with TRBJ2-3; D uncertain. This CDR3 region has 14 residues. Germline V gene lookup returns CDR1 SGDLS and CDR2 YYNGEE. Trimming pared 0 bases from V and 0 bases from J, leaving 5 bases between. The CDR3 DNA is TGTGCCAGCAGCGTAGCTCAAAGCACAGATACGCAGTATTTT. Its translation: CASSVAQSTDTQYF.

This clonotype has ten or more counts. This rearrangement joins TRBV19 to TRBJ1-2; no clear D. The germline gives CDR1 LNHDA, CDR2 SQIVND (reference sequence). V lost 7 bases and J 0 bases, leaving 6 bases between the germline ends. This CDR3 region has 12 residues. The CDR3 loop reads CASNRANYGYTF. CDR3 DNA: TGTGCCAGTAATCGGGCTAACTATGGCTACACCTTC.

This clonotype showed up just a few times. The V call is TRBV15, the J call TRBJ2-1; 10 nucleotides match TRBD2. The CDR3 totals 19 residues. Germline trimming cut 4 bases from V and 3 bases from J; bases unmatched to any gene: 15. Germline assignment: CDR1 LNHNV and CDR2 YYDKDF (reference sequence). The CDR3 DNA sequence: TGTGCCACCAGCATCGGCAGACCTCTAGCGGGGGTTTTCTACAATGAGCAGTTCTTC. This translates into CATSIGRPLAGVFYNEQFF.

This clonotype was recorded a few times. In DNA form, the CDR3 reads TGCGCCAGCAGCCAGGGCCTGAGAGATCTAGAAGCGGACGAGCAGTACTTC. Amino acid sequence: CASSQGLRDLEADEQYF. The chain employs TRBV4-3 and TRBJ2-7, with D possibly being TRBD2 (5 bases). The CDR3 contains 17 residues. Trimming stripped 3 bases from V and 5 bases from J, with 23 bases between. Germline V gene data show CDR1 as LGHNA and CDR2 as YSLEER.

This clonotype was counted between two and nine times. This sequence joins TRBV29-1 and TRBJ2-3; the D is unclear. The CDR3 covers 10 residues. The V gene's germline CDR1 is SQVTM and CDR2 ANQGSEA. The V and J ends lost 4 bases and 4 bases respectively, with 3 bases between them. The CDR3 nucleotides are TGCAGCGTTGCATCAGATACGCAGTATTTT. Its translation is CSVASDTQYF.

The table lists this clonotype with many counts. The chain has TRBV7-9 and TRBJ2-1; no clear D. Germline V lookup: CDR1 SEHNR, CDR2 FQNEAQ (reference sequence). The CDR3 contains 12 residues. V lost 1 base, J lost 7 bases, and 5 bases lay in between. This chain's CDR3 is CASSLGLNEQFF. The DNA for the CDR3 is TGTGCCAGCAGCTTAGGCCTAAATGAGCAGTTCTTC.

This clonotype was recorded many times. The chain joins TRBV3-1 to TRBJ1-2; no definite D call. Germline loops: CDR1 LGHDT, CDR2 YNNKEL (reference sequence). The CDR3 has 12 residues. V shed 1 base and J shed 8 bases, with 8 bases lying between them. The CDR3 here is CASSQGWAGYTF. CDR3 DNA: TGTGCCAGCAGCCAAGGTTGGGCAGGCTACACCTTC.

This clonotype was recorded many times. This rearrangement joins TRBV7-9 to TRBJ2-2; D might be TRBD2 (6 bases). CDR1 and CDR2 (germline): SEHNR, FQNEAQ (reference sequence). The CDR3 totals 15 residues. V lost 2 bases to trimming and J lost 4 bases, with 11 bases between them. The CDR3 region has the DNA TGTGCCAGCAGCTTATTAGCGGAGAGCACCGGGGAGCTGTTTTTT. Its protein product is CASSLLAESTGELFF.